A single sample is the source of the 15 T cell receptor beta chains below, sequenced in a study of cytomegalovirus exposure and HLA in healthy donors (dated by TCRdb to 2015 to 2018). Library preparation used the immunoSEQ multiplex PCR assay. For the multiplex PCR, a mixture combining 60 forward primers for TCR Vbeta segments and 13 reverse primers for TCR Jbeta segments was used. Sourced from immuneACCESS, this table was stored by TCRdb with only in-frame sequences that have V and J called. A share of the clones is absent; for the studies checked, an unresolved V gene accounts for under half, and the remainder has no known explanation. This sample holds about 200,000 clones; roughly 85% were observed only once. Together, the top ten hold around 2% of the sample. The source material was PBMCs. The receptors here all came from a young man in good health and CMV-seronegative.

The V gene is TRBV18, the J gene TRBJ1-5; TRBD1 matches 12 bases. The CDR3 is 18 amino acids. Germline CDR1 is KGHSH and CDR2 is LQKENI. The junction had 13 bases not matched to a gene; V was cut back by 2 bases and J by 8 bases. Here the CDR3 reads CASSPSATGTGGGEPQHF. The CDR3 DNA follows: TGTGCCAGCTCACCATCCGCAACCGGGACAGGGGGCGGTGAGCCCCAGCATTTT.

This clone was observed a single time. The chain carries TRBV5-1 and TRBJ2-1; 8 bases are shared with TRBD2. Trimming removed 4 bases from V and 7 bases from J; junction bases left unmatched: 7. Germline V gene data show CDR1 as SGHRS and CDR2 as YFSETQ. The CDR3 is 14 amino acids. The CDR3 DNA is TGCGCCAGCAGCACCGGGGGGGGTGGGAATGAGCAGTTCTTC. This gives the protein CASSTGGGGNEQFF.

Only one count was recorded for this clone. This chain links TRBV20-1 with TRBJ2-3; no clear D. V was clipped by 2 bases and J by 4 bases, with 4 bases between them. CDR1 and CDR2 from the germline V gene are DFQATT and SNEGSKA (reference sequence). CDR3 length: 11 amino acids. The CDR3 region has the DNA TGCAGTGCTAGACTAGCAGATACGCAGTATTTT. Residues: CSARLADTQYF.

V is TRBV2 and J is TRBJ2-3, with D possibly being TRBD2 (7 bases). V lost 6 bases, J lost 4 bases, and 14 bases lay in between. CDR1 is SNHLY, CDR2 FYNNEI, per germline. The CDR3 length is 14 residues. Here the CDR3 DNA reads TGTGCCAGCAGCCTACAGGGAGGGGCAGATACGCAGTATTTT. This sequence encodes CASSLQGGADTQYF.

The chain recombines TRBV28 with TRBJ2-1, with D possibly being TRBD2 (5 bases). This CDR3 has 14 amino acids. From germline, CDR1 is MDHEN and CDR2 SYDVKM. Deletions cut 6 bases from V and 6 bases from J, with 15 bases between. The CDR3 region has the DNA TGTGCCAGCAGACTAGTGGAGGCTTCCAATGAGCAGTTCTTC. Translation: CASRLVEASNEQFF.

This clone was seen a few times. The V gene is TRBV6-1, the J gene TRBJ1-6; D is uncertain. Germline CDR1 and CDR2: MNHNS and SASEGT. CDR3 length: 12 amino acids. Trimming took off 7 bases at V and 7 bases at J, with 8 bases between the two ends. This CDR3 reads CASTAGNSPLHF. DNA of the CDR3: TGTGCCAGCACGGCAGGCAATTCACCCCTCCACTTT.

V is TRBV11-2 and J is TRBJ1-2; no reliable D call. The CDR3 extends over 16 amino acids. With 0 bases removed from V and 8 bases from J, the gap between germline ends came to 19 bases. Germline CDR1 reads SGHAT; CDR2 reads FQNNGV. The CDR3 bases are TGTGCCAGCAGCTTAGATCGGGTAACCCCGGCGGGGGGCTACACCTTC. It yields the protein CASSLDRVTPAGGYTF. Using reference TRBV11-2 and TRBJ1-2 for the parts outside the CDR3, the full variable domain is EAGVAQSPRYKIIEKRQSVAFWCNPISGHATLYWYQQILGQGPKLLIQFQNNGVVDDSQLPKDRFSAERLKGVDSTLKIQPAKLEDSAVYLCASSLDRVTPAGGYTFGSGTRLTVV.

In regard to this clone: One end of the junction does not line up with germline, which may come from a read error. V is TRBV7-9 and J is TRBJ1-1, with D possibly matching TRBD1 (5 bases). In germline, CDR1 is SEHNR, CDR2 FQNEAQ (reference sequence). The length of the CDR3 is 12 residues. CDR3 in DNA: TGTTCCAGCAGCCTACAGGACACTGAAGCTTTCTTT. Its protein product is CSSSLQDTEAFF.

V is TRBV6-1 and J is TRBJ2-1; TRBD2 agrees at 8 bases. CDR3 length: 15 residues. The germline V gene has CDR1 MNHNS and CDR2 SASEGT. Trimming took 5 bases from V and 2 from J; bases not matched to a gene: 5. CDR3 loop: CASSSGTRAYNEQFF. The CDR3, as DNA: TGTGCCAGCAGTAGCGGGACTAGGGCCTACAATGAGCAGTTCTTC.

This clone has just one count. This specimen includes other DNA sequences encoding the same CDR3. The chain carries TRBV7-6 and TRBJ1-5; TRBD1 is a possible D gene (5 bases). Trimming cost V 1 base and J 0 bases, with 13 bases left between them. The CDR3 runs 17 residues. Germline V CDR1 and CDR2: SGHVS, FNYEAQ. CDR3 protein: CASSLGPRAHSNQPQHF. For the CDR3, the DNA is TGTGCCAGCAGCTTAGGACCCAGGGCACATAGCAATCAGCCCCAGCATTTT.

The V and J genes are TRBV2 and TRBJ1-2, with 8 bases lining up with TRBD1. Trimming cost V 7 bases and J 6 bases; bases outside gene matches: 13. Germline loops: CDR1 SNHLY, CDR2 FYNNEI. This CDR3 is 15 amino acids long. The CDR3, as DNA: TGTGCCAGCATGGGGGCAGGGGGCCGGAGGAATGGCTACACCTTC. Translated, it gives CASMGAGGRRNGYTF.

There are a few counts of this clone. The V call is TRBV28, the J call TRBJ2-7, with TRBD1 identical over 7 bases. Germline assignment: CDR1 MDHEN and CDR2 SYDVKM. The J segment lost 4 bases and the V segment lost 8 bases, leaving 8 bases of the junction unmatched. This CDR3 contains 13 residues. The CDR3 is CASRQGIGYEQYF. The DNA of the CDR3 is TGTGCCAGCCGACAGGGTATCGGGTACGAGCAGTACTTC.

Comments on this clone: Compared with germline, one end of the junction differs, possibly owing to a read error. This chain links TRBV7-6 with TRBJ2-2; TRBD1 aligns across 9 bases. CDR3 length: 11 residues. Germline V gene data show CDR1 as SGHVS and CDR2 as FNYEAQ. The CDR3 loop is CGTGIAGELFF. The CDR3 DNA sequence: TGCGGGACAGGGATCGCCGGGGAGCTGTTTTTT.

The gene calls are TRBV9 and TRBJ2-1; TRBD1 might be the D (6 bases). The CDR3 spans 14 residues. Germline loops: CDR1 SGDLS, CDR2 YYNGEE. V lost 3 bases and J lost 9, with 16 bases in between. CDR3 in DNA: TGTGCCAGCAGCGCGTTACAGGGCCAGGGTGAGCAGTTCTTC. Translated: CASSALQGQGEQFF.

Written as DNA, the CDR3 is TGTGCCTGGAGTGTACCGCAACGGTACTACGAGCAGTACTTC. The encoded protein is CAWSVPQRYYEQYF. V gene TRBV30 combines with J gene TRBJ2-7; D is undetermined. V shed 0 bases and J shed 3 bases, with 12 bases lying between them. Per the germline V gene, CDR1 is GTSNPN and CDR2 is SVGIG (reference sequence). This CDR3 is built from 14 residues.